Following are 3 T cell receptor beta chains from one sample sequenced in a study of PD-L1 blockade in urothelial cancer. Method: immunoSEQ multiplex PCR; TCRdb's copy keeps in-frame clones and lacks some. The sample yields 95,000 or so clones, roughly 87% seen once. Time point reported: pretreatment peripheral blood. The sequences come from PBMCs, collected around atezolizumab (anti-PD-L1) treatment. These receptors all come from a man in his fifties or sixties with urothelial cancer.

The sample holds a few counts of this clone. V is TRBV7-8 and J is TRBJ1-2; 8 positions agree with TRBD1. Trimming took 2 bases from V and 8 from J; bases not matched to a gene: 4. Germline V gene data show CDR1 as SGHVS and CDR2 as FQNEAQ. This CDR3 spans 13 amino acids. The CDR3 region is CASSLRTGNGYTF. CDR3 DNA sequence: TGTGCCAGCAGCTTACGGACAGGGAACGGCTACACCTTC.

The chain links TRBV6-5 to TRBJ2-3, with 8 nucleotides matching TRBD2. This CDR3 has 15 amino acids. V shed 7 bases and J 2 bases; nucleotides not matched to a gene: 8. CDR1 and CDR2 from the germline V gene are MNHEY and SVGAGI. The CDR3 nucleotides are TGTGCCAGCACCTTGGGACTAGACTACACAGATACGCAGTATTTT. This codes for CASTLGLDYTDTQYF.

The chain is built from TRBV29-1 and TRBJ2-3, with D perhaps TRBD1 (7 bases). Germline V gene lookup returns CDR1 SQVTM and CDR2 ANQGSEA. The CDR3 is 14 amino acids. Here the CDR3 reads CTTKGRGGTDTQYF. CDR3 sequence (DNA): TGCACCACGAAGGGCAGGGGGGGCACAGATACGCAGTATTTT.